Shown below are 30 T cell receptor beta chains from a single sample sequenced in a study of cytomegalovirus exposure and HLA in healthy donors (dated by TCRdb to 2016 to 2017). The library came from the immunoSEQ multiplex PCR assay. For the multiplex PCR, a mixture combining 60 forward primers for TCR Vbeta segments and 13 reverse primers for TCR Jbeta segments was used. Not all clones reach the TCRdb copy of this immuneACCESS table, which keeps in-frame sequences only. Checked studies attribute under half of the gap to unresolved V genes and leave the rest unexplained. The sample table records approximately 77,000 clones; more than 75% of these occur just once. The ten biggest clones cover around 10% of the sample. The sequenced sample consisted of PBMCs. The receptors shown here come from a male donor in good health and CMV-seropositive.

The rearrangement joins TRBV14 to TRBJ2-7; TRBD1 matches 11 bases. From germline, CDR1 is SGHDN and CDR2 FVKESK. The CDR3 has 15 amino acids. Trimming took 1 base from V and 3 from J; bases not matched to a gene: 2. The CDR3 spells CASSQVGQGDYEQYF. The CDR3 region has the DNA TGTGCCAGCAGCCAAGTGGGACAGGGGGACTACGAGCAGTACTTC.

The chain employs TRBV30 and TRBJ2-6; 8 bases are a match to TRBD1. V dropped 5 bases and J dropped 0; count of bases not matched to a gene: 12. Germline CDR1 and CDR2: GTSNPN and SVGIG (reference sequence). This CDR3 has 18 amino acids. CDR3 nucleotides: TGTGCCTGGGACCGGGACAGGAGTCCAAGCTCTGGGGCCAACGTCCTGACTTTC. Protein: CAWDRDRSPSSGANVLTF.

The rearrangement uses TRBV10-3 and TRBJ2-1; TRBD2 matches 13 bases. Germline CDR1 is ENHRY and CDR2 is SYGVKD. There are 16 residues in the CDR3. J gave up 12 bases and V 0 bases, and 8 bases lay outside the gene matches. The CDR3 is CAISESRLAGGGGQFF. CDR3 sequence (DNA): TGTGCCATCAGTGAGTCAAGACTAGCGGGGGGCGGGGGGCAGTTCTTC.

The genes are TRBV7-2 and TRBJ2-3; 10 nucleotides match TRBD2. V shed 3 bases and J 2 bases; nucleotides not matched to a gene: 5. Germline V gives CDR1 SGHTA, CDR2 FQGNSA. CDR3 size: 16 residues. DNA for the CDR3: TGTGCCAGCAGCTTCACTAGCGGGGTTCTCACAGATACGCAGTATTTT. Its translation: CASSFTSGVLTDTQYF.

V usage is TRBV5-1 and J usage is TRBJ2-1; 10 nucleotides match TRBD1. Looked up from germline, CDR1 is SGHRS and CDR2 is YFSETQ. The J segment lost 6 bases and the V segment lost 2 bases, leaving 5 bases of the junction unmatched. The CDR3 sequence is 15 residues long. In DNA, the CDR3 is TGCGCCAGCAGCTTCGGGACAGGGGTCGTCAATGAGCAGTTCTTC. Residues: CASSFGTGVVNEQFF.

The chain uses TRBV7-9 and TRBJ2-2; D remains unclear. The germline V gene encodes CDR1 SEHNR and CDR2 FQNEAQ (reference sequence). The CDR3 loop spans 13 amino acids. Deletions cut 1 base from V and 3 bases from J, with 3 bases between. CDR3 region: CASSLVDTGELFF. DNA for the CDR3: TGTGCCAGCAGCTTAGTAGACACCGGGGAGCTGTTTTTT. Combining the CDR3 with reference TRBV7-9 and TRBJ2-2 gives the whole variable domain DTGVSQNPRHKITKRGQNVTFRCDPISEHNRLYWYRQTLGQGPEFLTYFQNEAQLEKSRLLSDRFSAERPKGSFSTLEIQRTEQGDSAMYLCASSLVDTGELFFGEGSRLTVL.

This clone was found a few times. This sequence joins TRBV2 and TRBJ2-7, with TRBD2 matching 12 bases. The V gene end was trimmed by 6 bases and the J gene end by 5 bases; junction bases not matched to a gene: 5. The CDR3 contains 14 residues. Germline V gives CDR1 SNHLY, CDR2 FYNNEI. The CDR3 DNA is TGTGCCAGCAGGACTAGCGGGAGTGCCCACGAGCAGTACTTC. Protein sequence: CASRTSGSAHEQYF.

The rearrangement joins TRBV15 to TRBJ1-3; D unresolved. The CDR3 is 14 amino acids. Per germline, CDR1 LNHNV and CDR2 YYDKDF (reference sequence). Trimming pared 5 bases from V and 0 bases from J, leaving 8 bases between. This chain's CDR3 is CATSAHISGNTIYF. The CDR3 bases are TGTGCCACCAGCGCCCACATCTCTGGAAACACCATATATTTT. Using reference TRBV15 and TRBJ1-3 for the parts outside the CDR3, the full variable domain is DAMVIQNPRYQVTQFGKPVTLSCSQTLNHNVMYWYQQKSSQAPKLLFHYYDKDFNNEADTPDNFQSRRPNTSFCFLDIRSPGLGDTAMYLCATSAHISGNTIYFGEGSWLTVV.

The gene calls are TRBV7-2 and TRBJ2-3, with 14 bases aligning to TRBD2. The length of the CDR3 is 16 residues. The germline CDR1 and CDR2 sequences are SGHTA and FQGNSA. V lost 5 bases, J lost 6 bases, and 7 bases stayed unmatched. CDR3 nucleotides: TGTGCCAGCAGCCAGACTAGCGGGGGGGCAATGGATACGCAGTATTTT. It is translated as CASSQTSGGAMDTQYF.

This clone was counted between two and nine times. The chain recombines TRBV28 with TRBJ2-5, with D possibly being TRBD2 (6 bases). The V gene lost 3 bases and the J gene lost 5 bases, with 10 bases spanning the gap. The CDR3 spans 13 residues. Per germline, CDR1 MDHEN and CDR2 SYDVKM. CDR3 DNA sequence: TGTGCCAGCAGTTTCGAGGGGAGGGAGACCCAGTACTTC. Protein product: CASSFEGRETQYF.

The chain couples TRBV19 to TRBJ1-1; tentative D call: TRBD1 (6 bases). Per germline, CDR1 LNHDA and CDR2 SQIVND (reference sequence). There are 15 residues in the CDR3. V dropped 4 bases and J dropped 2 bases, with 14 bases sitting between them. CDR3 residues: CASSTRTGGNTEAFF. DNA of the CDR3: TGTGCCAGTAGTACGCGGACGGGGGGCAACACTGAAGCTTTCTTT.

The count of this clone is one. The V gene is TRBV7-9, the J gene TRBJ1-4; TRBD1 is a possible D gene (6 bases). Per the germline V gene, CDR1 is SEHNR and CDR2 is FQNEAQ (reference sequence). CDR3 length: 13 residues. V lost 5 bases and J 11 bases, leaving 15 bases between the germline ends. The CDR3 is CASSPTSDSKLFF. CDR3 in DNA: TGTGCCAGCAGCCCGACCTCGGACAGCAAACTGTTTTTT.

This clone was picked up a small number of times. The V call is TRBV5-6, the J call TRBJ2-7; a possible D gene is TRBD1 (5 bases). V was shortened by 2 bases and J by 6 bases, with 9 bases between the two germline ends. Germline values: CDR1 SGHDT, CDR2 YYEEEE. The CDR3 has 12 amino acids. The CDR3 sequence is CASSFQGPEQYF. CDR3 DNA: TGTGCCAGCAGCTTCCAGGGCCCCGAGCAGTACTTC.

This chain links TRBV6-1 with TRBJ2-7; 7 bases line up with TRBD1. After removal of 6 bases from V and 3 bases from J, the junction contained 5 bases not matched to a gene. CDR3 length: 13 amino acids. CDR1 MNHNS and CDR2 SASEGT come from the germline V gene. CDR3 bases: TGTGCCAGCAGGATGGGACAGAACTACGAGCAGTACTTC. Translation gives CASRMGQNYEQYF.

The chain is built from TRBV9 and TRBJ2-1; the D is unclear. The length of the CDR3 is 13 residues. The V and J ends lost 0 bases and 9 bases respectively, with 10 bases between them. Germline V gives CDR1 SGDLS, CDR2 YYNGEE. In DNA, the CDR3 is TGTGCCAGCAGCGTAGTTACGAGCGCTGAGCAGTTCTTC. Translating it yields CASSVVTSAEQFF.

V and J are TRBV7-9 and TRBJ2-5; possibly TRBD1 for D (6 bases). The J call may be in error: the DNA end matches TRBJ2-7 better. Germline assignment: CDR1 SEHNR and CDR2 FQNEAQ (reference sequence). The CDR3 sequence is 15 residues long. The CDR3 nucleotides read TGTGCCAGCAGACCAACAGGGCCCTACTCCTACGAGCAGTACTTC. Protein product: CASRPTGPYSYEQYF.

CDR3 protein: CASSLELAGETQYF. CDR3 DNA sequence: TGTGCCAGCAGCCTAGAACTAGCGGGGGAGACCCAGTACTTC. This chain connects TRBV7-9 to TRBJ2-5; 10 bases align to TRBD2. Losses at the gene ends were 5 bases for V and 5 bases for J; bases not matched to a gene: 5. Germline V gene data show CDR1 as SEHNR and CDR2 as FQNEAQ (reference sequence). CDR3 length: 14 amino acids.

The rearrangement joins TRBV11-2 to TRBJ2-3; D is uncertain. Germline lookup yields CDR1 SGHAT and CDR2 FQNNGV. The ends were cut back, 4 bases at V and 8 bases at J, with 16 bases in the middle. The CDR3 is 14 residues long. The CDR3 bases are TGTGCCAGCAGCTCCGTCACTGACGACTTTACGCAGTATTTT. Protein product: CASSSVTDDFTQYF.

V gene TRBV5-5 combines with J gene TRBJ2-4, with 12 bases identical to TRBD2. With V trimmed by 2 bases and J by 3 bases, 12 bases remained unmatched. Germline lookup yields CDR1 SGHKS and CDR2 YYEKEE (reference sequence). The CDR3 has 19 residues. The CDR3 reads CASSFVGLAGNYDKNIQYF. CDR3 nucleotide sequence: TGTGCCAGCAGCTTCGTAGGACTAGCGGGAAATTATGACAAAAACATTCAGTACTTC.

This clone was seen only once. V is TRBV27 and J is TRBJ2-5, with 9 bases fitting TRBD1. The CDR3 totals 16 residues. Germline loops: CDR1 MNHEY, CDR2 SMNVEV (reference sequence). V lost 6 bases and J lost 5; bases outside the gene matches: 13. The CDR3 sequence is CASSIIRDREGETQYF. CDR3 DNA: TGTGCCAGCAGCATCATCCGGGACAGGGAGGGGGAGACCCAGTACTTC.

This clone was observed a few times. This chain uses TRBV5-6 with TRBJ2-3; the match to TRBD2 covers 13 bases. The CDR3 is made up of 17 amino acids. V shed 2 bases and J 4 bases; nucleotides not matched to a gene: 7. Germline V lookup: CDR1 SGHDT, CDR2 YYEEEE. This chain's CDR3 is CASSLGLAGELADTQYF. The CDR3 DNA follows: TGTGCCAGCAGCTTAGGACTAGCGGGGGAGCTAGCAGATACGCAGTATTTT.

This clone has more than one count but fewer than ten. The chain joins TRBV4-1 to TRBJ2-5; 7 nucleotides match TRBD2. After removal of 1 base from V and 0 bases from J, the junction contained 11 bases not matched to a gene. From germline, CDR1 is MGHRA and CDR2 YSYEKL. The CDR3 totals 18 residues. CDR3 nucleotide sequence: TGCGCCAGCAGCCAAGCCTTGGTGGGCGGGGGTTACCAAGAGACCCAGTACTTC. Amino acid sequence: CASSQALVGGGYQETQYF.

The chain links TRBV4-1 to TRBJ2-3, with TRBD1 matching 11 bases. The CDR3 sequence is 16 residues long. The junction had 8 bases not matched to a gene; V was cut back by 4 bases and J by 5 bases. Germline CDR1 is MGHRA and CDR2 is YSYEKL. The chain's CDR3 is CASSRPGTGGRDTQYF. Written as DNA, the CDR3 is TGCGCCAGCAGCCGCCCCGGGACAGGGGGGCGAGATACGCAGTATTTT.

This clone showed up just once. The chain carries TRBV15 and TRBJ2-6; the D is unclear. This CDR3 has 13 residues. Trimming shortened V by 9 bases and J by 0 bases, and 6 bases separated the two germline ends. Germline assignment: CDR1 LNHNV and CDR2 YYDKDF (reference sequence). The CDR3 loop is CATASSGANVLTF. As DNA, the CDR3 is TGTGCCACAGCAAGCTCTGGGGCCAACGTCCTGACTTTC.

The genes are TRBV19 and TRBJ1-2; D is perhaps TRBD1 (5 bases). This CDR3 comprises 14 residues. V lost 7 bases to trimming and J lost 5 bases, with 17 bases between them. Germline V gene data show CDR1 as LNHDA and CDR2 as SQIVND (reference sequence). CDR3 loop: CASTDGRGGYGYTF. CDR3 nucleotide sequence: TGTGCCAGTACCGATGGGAGGGGTGGATATGGCTACACCTTC.

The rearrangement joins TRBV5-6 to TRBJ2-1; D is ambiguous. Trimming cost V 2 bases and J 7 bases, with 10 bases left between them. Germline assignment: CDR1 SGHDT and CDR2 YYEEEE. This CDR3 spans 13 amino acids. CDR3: CASSFSLLNEQFF. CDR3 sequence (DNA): TGTGCCAGCAGCTTTAGCCTATTAAATGAGCAGTTCTTC.

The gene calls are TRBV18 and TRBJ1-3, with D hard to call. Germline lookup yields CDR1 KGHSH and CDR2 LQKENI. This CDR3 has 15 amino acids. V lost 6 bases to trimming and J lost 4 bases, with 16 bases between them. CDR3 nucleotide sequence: TGTGCCAGCTCCCCGGTCGGAGGGAGAGGAAACACCATATATTTT. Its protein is CASSPVGGRGNTIYF.

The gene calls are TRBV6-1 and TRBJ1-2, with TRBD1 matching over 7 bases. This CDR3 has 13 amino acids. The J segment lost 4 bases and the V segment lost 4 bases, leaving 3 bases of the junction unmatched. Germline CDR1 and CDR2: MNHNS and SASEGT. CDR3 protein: CASSGDSPYGYTF. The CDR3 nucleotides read TGTGCCAGCAGTGGGGACAGCCCCTATGGCTACACCTTC.

The DNA of the CDR3 is TGTGCCAGCAGCTTAGCGGGAGGGCACATTTACGAGCAGTACTTC. Its translation is CASSLAGGHIYEQYF. This chain connects TRBV7-9 to TRBJ2-7, with 7 bases matching TRBD2. The CDR3 sequence is 15 residues long. V shed 0 bases, J shed 4 bases, and the junction held 6 bases outside the gene matches. Germline lookup yields CDR1 SEHNR and CDR2 FQNEAQ (reference sequence).

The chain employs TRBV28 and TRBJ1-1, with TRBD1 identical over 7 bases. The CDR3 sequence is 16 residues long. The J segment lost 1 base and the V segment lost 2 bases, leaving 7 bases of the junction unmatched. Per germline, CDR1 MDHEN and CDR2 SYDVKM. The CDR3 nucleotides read TGTGCCAGCAGTTTAAGGGGGCCAAGCGGGAACACTGAAGCTTTCTTT. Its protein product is CASSLRGPSGNTEAFF.